The rows below give T cell receptor beta chains drawn from one sample of a study of neoadjuvant anti-PD-1 for oral cavity cancer. Measured with immunoSEQ multiplex PCR; TCRdb has only the in-frame clones, and not every one. The table has over 30,000 clones, just under 90% seen once. The sequencing here drew on PBMCs, taken before nivolumab (anti-PD-1) treatment. The receptors shown here come from a person aged 40 to 85 with oral cavity squamous cell carcinoma. CDR3s include the opening cysteine and the closing phenylalanine or tryptophan. A D gene is named only where the DNA matches it firmly. For some rows the clone size is stated as once, few or many, or as a class when expanded; others skip it.

TRBJ1-2 | TRBD1 | NA | TRBV5-1 | TGCGCCAGCAGCCTAGGGGACAGAGAGAACTATGGCTACACCTTC | CASSLGDRENYGYTF
TRBJ2-7 | NA | NA | TRBV30 | TGTGCCTGGGGACAAGCCAACTCCTACGAGCAGTACTTC | CAWGQANSYEQYF
TRBJ2-3 | TRBD2 | NA | TRBV27 | TGTGCCAGTCGGACTAGCGGGACAGATACGCAGTATTTT | CASRTSGTDTQYF
TRBJ1-5 | NA | NA | TRBV19 | TGTGCCAGCAGTCCCTCGGGGGTACCCCAGCATTTT | CASSPSGVPQHF
TRBJ2-5 | NA | NA | TRBV27 | TGTGCCAGCGCGGGGCTTGGGACCCAGTACTTC | CASAGLGTQYF
TRBJ2-2 | NA | NA | TRBV10-2 | TGCGCCAGCAGTGACCCGGGGGCGGGAACCGGGGAGCTGTTTTTT | CASSDPGAGTGELFF
TRBJ1-4 | NA | NA | TRBV7-8 | TGTGCCAGCAGCGTAACAGGGAGAGGTGAAAAACTGTTTTTT | CASSVTGRGEKLFF
TRBJ2-7 | NA | NA | TRBV5-1 | TGCGCCAGCAGTCTTAATAGGGCCTACGAGCAGTACTTC | CASSLNRAYEQYF
TRBJ1-2 | TRBD1 | NA | TRBV6-8 | TGTGCCAGCAGTTACTTCCAGGGGGTTATGGACTATGGCTACACCTTC | CASSYFQGVMDYGYTF
TRBJ1-5 | NA | NA | TRBV28 | TGTGCCAGCAGATTACTAGGGGGAAGGAGCAATCAGCCCCAGCATTTT | CASRLLGGRSNQPQHF
TRBJ2-5 | NA | NA | TRBV5-8 | TGTGCCAGCGCCCGGGAGACCCAGTACTTC | CASARETQYF
TRBJ1-5 | NA | once | TRBV5-8 | TGTGCCAGCAGCTTCACGGATCAGCCCCAGCATTTT | CASSFTDQPQHF
TRBJ2-7 | NA | NA | TRBV2 | TGTGCCAGCAGTCCGTGGGACTCCTACGAGCAGTACTTC | CASSPWDSYEQYF
TRBJ2-5 | NA | NA | TRBV5-4 | TGTGCCAGCAGCTTGAGGGAAGAGACCCAGTACTTC | CASSLREETQYF
TRBJ1-5 | NA | NA | TRBV30 | TGTGCCTGGAGTAAGGGGGACAATCAGCCCCAGCATTTT | CAWSKGDNQPQHF
TRBJ2-3 | NA | NA | TRBV7-9 | TGTGCCAGCAGCTTAGAGCAAACTACAGATACGCAGTATTTT | CASSLEQTTDTQYF